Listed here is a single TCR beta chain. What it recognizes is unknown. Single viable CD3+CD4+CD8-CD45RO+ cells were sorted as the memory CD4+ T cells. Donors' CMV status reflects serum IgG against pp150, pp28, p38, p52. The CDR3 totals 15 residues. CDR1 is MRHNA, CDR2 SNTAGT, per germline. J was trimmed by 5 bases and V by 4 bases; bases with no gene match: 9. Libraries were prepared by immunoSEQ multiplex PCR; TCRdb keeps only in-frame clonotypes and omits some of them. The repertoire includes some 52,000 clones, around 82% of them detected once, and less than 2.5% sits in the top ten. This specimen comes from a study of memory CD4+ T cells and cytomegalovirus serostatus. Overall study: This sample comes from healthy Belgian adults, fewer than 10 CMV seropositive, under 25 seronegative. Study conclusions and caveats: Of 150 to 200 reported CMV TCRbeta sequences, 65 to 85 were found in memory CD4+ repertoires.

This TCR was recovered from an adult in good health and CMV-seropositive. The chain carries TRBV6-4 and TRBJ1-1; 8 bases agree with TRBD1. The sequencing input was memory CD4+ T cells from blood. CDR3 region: CASSATTGEKTEAFF. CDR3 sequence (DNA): TGTGCCAGCAGTGCTACGACAGGGGAGAAAACTGAAGCTTTCTTT.